The clone carrying this T cell receptor (beta chain) was counted at least ten times. Its antigen is undetermined. Blood was obtained at the first hyperthyroidism diagnosis, which preceded any ophthalmopathy symptoms. The data stem from a study of T cells in Graves' hyperthyroidism and ophthalmopathy. For the study at large: The initial diagnosis was the point when peripheral blood was collected, ahead of any treatment. Study-wide points: The model predicted ophthalmopathy a median around 6.5 months before onset.

From RNA transcripts, TCR beta CDR3 regions were amplified. The TCR CDR3 first-round RT-PCR relied on the HTBI primer set. TCRdb re-analysed the multiplex PCR reads in MiXCR, keeping a single row per CDR3 protein. This table holds approximately 720,000 distinct CDR3 sequences, approximately 18% found once. Material: blood. The source of this sequence is a woman in her fifties or sixties with Graves' hyperthyroidism that later progressed to Graves' ophthalmopathy.

For the CDR3, the DNA is TGCGCCAGCACGTCAGGGGGAAAAACTGAAGCTTTCTTT. It translates to CASTSGGKTEAFF. The genes are TRBV5-1 and TRBJ1-1; 7 bases are shared with TRBD1. This CDR3 has 13 amino acids. The trim removed 6 bases at V and 5 bases at J, leaving 7 bases unmatched. The germline V gene has CDR1 SGHRS and CDR2 YFSETQ.